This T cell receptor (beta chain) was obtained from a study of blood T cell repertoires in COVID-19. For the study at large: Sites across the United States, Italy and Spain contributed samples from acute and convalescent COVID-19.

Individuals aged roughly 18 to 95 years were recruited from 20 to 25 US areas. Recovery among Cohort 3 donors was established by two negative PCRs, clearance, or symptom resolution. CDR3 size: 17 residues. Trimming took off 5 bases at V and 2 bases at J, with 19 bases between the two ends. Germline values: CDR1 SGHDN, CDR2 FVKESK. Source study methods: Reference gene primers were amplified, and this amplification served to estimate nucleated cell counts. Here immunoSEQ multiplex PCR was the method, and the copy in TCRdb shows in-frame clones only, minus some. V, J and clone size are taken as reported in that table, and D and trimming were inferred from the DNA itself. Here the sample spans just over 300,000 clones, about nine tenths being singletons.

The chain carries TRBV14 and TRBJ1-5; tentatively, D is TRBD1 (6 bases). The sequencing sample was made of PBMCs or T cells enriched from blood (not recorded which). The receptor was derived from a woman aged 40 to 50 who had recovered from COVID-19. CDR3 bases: TGTGCCAGCAGCGCCCAGACAGGAAAAAAGGGCAATCAGCCCCAGCATTTT. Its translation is CASSAQTGKKGNQPQHF.